The following is a T cell receptor beta chain sequence with its context. These data originate in a study of blood T cell repertoires in COVID-19. Study in general: COVID-19 samples collected from the United States, Italy and Spain covered acute and convalescent phases. PBMCs, B-cell-depleted T cells, or T cells were the source of the cDNA or gDNA that made up the material.

Original methodology: For nucleated cells, counts were estimated from reference gene primer amplification. Sequencing was performed with immunoSEQ multiplex PCR; in TCRdb, only in-frame clones are kept and a portion is missing. The V and J calls and clone size were taken over from that table, and D and trimming were inferred from the DNA. The sample has 250,000 to 350,000 clones; approximately 90% are singletons. This CDR3 region has 14 residues. Trimming removed 6 bases from V and 5 bases from J, with 14 bases in between. Per germline, CDR1 MDHEN and CDR2 SYDVKM. Material: peripheral blood. The origin of this receptor is a woman aged 25 to 39 with active or convalescent COVID-19. V and J are TRBV28 and TRBJ1-5; no firm D call. For the CDR3, the DNA is TGTGCCAGCAGACTTCCCCCCCCGGATCAGCCCCAGCATTTT. As protein: CASRLPPPDQPQHF. Based on the CDR3 plus reference TRBV28 and TRBJ1-5, the full variable domain is DVKVTQSSRYLVKRTGEKVFLECVQDMDHENMFWYRQDPGLGLRLIYFSYDVKMKEKGDIPEGYSVSREKKERFSLILESASTNQTSMYLCASRLPPPDQPQHFGDGTRLSIL.